A single sample gave rise to the 23 T cell receptor beta chains below, sequenced in a study of T cell clonality in common variable immunodeficiency. Generated by immunoSEQ multiplex PCR, the TCRdb table keeps only in-frame clones and is missing some. The sample contains around 34,000 clones, none of them singletons. Sequenced input: peripheral blood mononuclear cells. The receptor source for this set is a person between 18 and 75 years old in good health.

This clone was observed many times. Sequencing ends 3 residues short of the CDR3 end; the germline J gene provides the rest. V gene TRBV12-3 or TRBV12-4 combines with J gene TRBJ1-1, with D possibly being TRBD1 (6 bases). The CDR3 has 16 residues. Partial CDR3 DNA: TGTGCCAGCAGTCGCCGGGGGGGGGCGCAGCAACTAGGA. Translation: CASSRRGGAQQLG. The full-length CDR3 reads as CASSRRGGAQQLGAFF.

This clone was picked up many times. The read gets to within 3 residues of the CDR3 end, and the germline J gene fills in the rest. The rearrangement links TRBV5-1 to TRBJ2-3; 7 bases fit TRBD1. From germline, CDR1 is SGHRS and CDR2 YFSETQ. CDR3 length: 15 residues. V was clipped by 4 bases and J by 3 bases; unmatched bases: 8. The part of the CDR3 DNA that was read is TGCGCCAGCAGCGCAGGACAGGAGAGGACAGATACG. Its translation: CASSAGQERTDT. The CDR3 reads in full as CASSAGQERTDTQYF. The full variable domain, with the rest looked up from reference TRBV5-1 and TRBJ2-3, is KAGVTQTPRYLIKTRGQQVTLSCSPISGHRSVSWYQQTPGQGLQFLFEYFSETQRNKGNFPGRFSGRQFSNSRSEMNVSTLELGDSALYLCASSAGQERTDTQYFGPGTRLTVL.

In the case of this clone: Coverage ceases 3 residues before the CDR3 finishes, and the germline J gene fills in the end. The chain has TRBV2 and TRBJ2-1, with a tentative D call TRBD1 (6 bases). There are 15 residues in the CDR3. Germline assignment: CDR1 SNHLY and CDR2 FYNNEI. V was clipped by 7 bases and J by 3 bases, with 16 bases between them. CDR3 sequence reads: CASILSRGDYNEQFF. Partial CDR3 DNA: TGTGCCAGCATTCTAAGCAGGGGCGACTACAATGAG.

The CDR3 protein is CASSPTSGRASSYNEQFF. CDR3 DNA, as far as it was read: TGTGCCAGCAGTCCAACTAGCGGGAGAGCGAGCTCCTACAATGAG. This sequence joins TRBV7-6 and TRBJ2-1, with 11 positions matching TRBD2. The CDR3 end falls 3 residues outside the read, so it is completed with the germline J gene. V was pared by 6 bases and J by 0 bases, with 10 bases of the junction left unmatched. The germline V gene encodes CDR1 SGHVS and CDR2 FNYEAQ. The length of the CDR3 is 18 residues.

This clone was counted many times. The sequenced fragment ends 3 residues before the CDR3 boundary, so the rest is inferred from the germline J gene. V is TRBV20-1 and J is TRBJ2-1; D gene unclear. The germline V gene encodes CDR1 DFQATT and CDR2 SNEGSKA (reference sequence). This CDR3 comprises 16 residues. V lost 0 bases and J lost 0, with 12 bases in between. CDR3 DNA, as far as it was read: TGCAGTGCTAGAGACCCTGATTCCAGCTCCTACAATGAG. Translation gives CSARDPDSSSYNE. The full CDR3 sequence reads CSARDPDSSSYNEQFF.

This clone was counted at least ten times. The read ends 3 residues early relative to the CDR3; the germline J gene fills the gap. The V and J genes are TRBV6-1 and TRBJ1-6, with D uncertain. V was cut by 2 bases and J by 3 bases, with 11 bases left in between. This CDR3 has 16 residues. Germline V gene lookup returns CDR1 MNHNS and CDR2 SASEGT. Incomplete CDR3 DNA: TGTGCCAGCAGTGAAAAAGGGTTCTACTATAATTCACCC. Protein sequence: CASSEKGFYYNSP. The full CDR3 protein reads CASSEKGFYYNSPLHF.

This clone was recorded at least ten times. The read finishes 3 residues shy of the CDR3 end, and the germline J gene is used to complete it. J is TRBJ1-5 and V is TRBV19; TRBD1 might be the D (6 bases). The CDR3 is made up of 17 amino acids. Trimming took 4 bases from V and 1 from J, leaving 17 bases between them. Germline loops: CDR1 LNHDA, CDR2 SQIVND (reference sequence). The CDR3 DNA, read in part, is TGTGCCAGTAGTACGAAACGGACAGATCCGAGCAATCAGCCC. Translation gives CASSTKRTDPSNQP. The full CDR3 protein reads CASSTKRTDPSNQPQHF.

This clone has just a few counts. The DNA ends 3 residues before the CDR3 does, and the rest of the CDR3 is filled in from the germline J gene. This rearrangement joins TRBV18 to TRBJ1-5; 9 nucleotides match TRBD1. The CDR3 sequence is 17 residues long. J was trimmed by 3 bases and V by 4 bases; bases with no gene match: 10. The germline gives CDR1 KGHSH, CDR2 LQKENI. The DNA read from the CDR3 is TGTGCCAGCTCACGAGTAGGGGGACAGGGCAACAATCAGCCC. This encodes CASSRVGGQGNNQP. The entire CDR3 sequence reads CASSRVGGQGNNQPQHF.

The sample holds many counts of this clone. The read stops 3 residues short of the end of the CDR3; the missing end is completed from the germline J gene. The gene calls are TRBV5-1 and TRBJ2-3, with 9 bases matching TRBD2. V lost 5 bases, J lost 0 bases, and 10 bases stayed unmatched. The CDR3 totals 17 residues. CDR1 is SGHRS and CDR2 is YFSETQ in the germline V gene. The part of the CDR3 DNA that was read is TGCGCCAGCAGTTTTAGGCCCGGGACTAGCAGCACAGATACG. Translation: CASSFRPGTSSTDT. The complete CDR3 sequence is CASSFRPGTSSTDTQYF.

Of note for this clone: The CDR3 end falls 3 residues outside the read, so it is completed with the germline J gene. The chain is built from TRBV19 and TRBJ1-4; D not certain. The CDR3 totals 18 residues. Per the germline V gene, CDR1 is LNHDA and CDR2 is SQIVND (reference sequence). Trimming took off 5 bases at V and 4 bases at J, with 23 bases between the two ends. Partial CDR3 DNA: TGTGCCAGTAGTCTCACCATTTCCCGCGGAGAGAATAATGAAAAA. It specifies CASSLTISRGENNEK. The full CDR3 sequence reads CASSLTISRGENNEKLFF.

This clone was observed many times. The read ends 3 residues before the CDR3 terminus; that terminus is restored from the germline J gene. V and J are TRBV28 and TRBJ2-1; 8 positions agree with TRBD2. Germline values: CDR1 MDHEN, CDR2 SYDVKM. The CDR3 is 17 residues long. The V segment lost 0 bases and the J segment 4 bases; nucleotides outside the gene matches: 8. CDR3 protein: CASSLWASGPRYNEQFF. CDR3 DNA (partial): TGTGCCAGCAGTTTATGGGCTAGCGGGCCTAGGTACAATGAG.

This clone was counted many times. The CDR3 end falls 3 residues outside the read, so it is completed with the germline J gene. The rearrangement joins TRBV14 to TRBJ1-1; maybe TRBD1 (5 bases). This CDR3 comprises 13 residues. Germline V gene lookup returns CDR1 SGHDN and CDR2 FVKESK. V dropped 4 bases and J dropped 4 bases, with 10 bases sitting between them. The DNA read from the CDR3 is TGTGCCAGCAGCCGGGACTTGGGCACTGAA. This codes for CASSRDLGTE. The full CDR3 protein is CASSRDLGTEAFF.

In its sample, this clone was seen many times. The CDR3 is cut off 3 residues early in the read; its end comes from the germline J gene. The rearrangement links TRBV20-1 to TRBJ2-7; no firm D call. V shed 1 base and J shed 0 bases, with 13 bases lying between them. From germline, CDR1 is DFQATT and CDR2 SNEGSKA (reference sequence). The CDR3 has 15 residues. The sequenced CDR3 bases are TGCAGTGCTAGAGGGGCCCAGAAATCCTCCTACGAG. This encodes CSARGAQKSSYE. The entire CDR3 reads CSARGAQKSSYEQYF.

In this sample, this clone turned up many times. The CDR3 goes on 3 residues after the read ends, and that part is filled in from the germline J gene. The genes are TRBV20-1 and TRBJ1-6; 7 nucleotides align to TRBD1. Germline V gene lookup returns CDR1 DFQATT and CDR2 SNEGSKA (reference sequence). The V segment lost 0 bases and the J segment 7 bases; nucleotides outside the gene matches: 6. The CDR3 has 15 residues. The CDR3 loop is CSARESGQTNSPLHF. The covered CDR3 bases are TGCAGTGCTAGAGAATCGGGACAGACAAATTCACCC.

At least ten counts were recorded for this clone. The CDR3 bases that were read are TGTGCCAGCAGCCTGACCGAGAGGGACGTC. Its translation is CASSLTERDV. The whole CDR3 sequence reads CASSLTERDVLTF. The chain has TRBV11-3 and TRBJ2-6, with D tentatively TRBD2 (5 bases). The read stops 3 residues short of the end of the CDR3; the missing end is completed from the germline J gene. CDR3 length equals 13 residues. The germline V and J ends were trimmed by 5 bases and 11 bases, with 13 bases remaining between them. Germline lookup yields CDR1 SGHNT and CDR2 YENEEA.

Many counts were recorded for this clone. The CDR3 end falls 3 residues outside the read, so it is completed with the germline J gene. V gene TRBV18 combines with J gene TRBJ1-1; D not certain. Germline assignment: CDR1 KGHSH and CDR2 LQKENI. CDR3 length: 15 amino acids. V lost 2 bases to trimming and J lost 0 bases, with 10 bases between them. The CDR3 bases that were read are TGTGCCAGCTCACCAGGGCAACTGGTGAACACTGAA. Translated: CASSPGQLVNTE. The whole CDR3 reads CASSPGQLVNTEAFF. The full variable domain, in which reference TRBV18 and TRBJ1-1 provide the parts outside the CDR3, is NAGVMQNPRHLVRRRGQEARLRCSPMKGHSHVYWYRQLPEEGLKFMVYLQKENIIDESGMPKERFSAEFPKEGPSILRIQQVVRGDSAAYFCASSPGQLVNTEAFFGQGTRLTVV.

This clone was observed at least ten times. The read halts 3 residues ahead of the CDR3 end, with the missing end drawn from the germline J gene. V is TRBV20-1 and J is TRBJ1-2; TRBD1 is a possible D gene (6 bases). Germline values: CDR1 DFQATT, CDR2 SNEGSKA (reference sequence). Trimming took off 1 base at V and 4 bases at J, with 10 bases between the two ends. This CDR3 spans 13 amino acids. Incomplete CDR3 DNA: TGCAGTGCTAGAGGGCAGGGGCTCTATGGC. Encoded protein: CSARGQGLYG. The CDR3, in full, reads CSARGQGLYGYTF.

On this clone: Sequencing ends 3 residues short of the CDR3 end; the germline J gene provides the rest. The genes are TRBV19 and TRBJ1-2, with TRBD1 matching 7 bases. Germline V gene sequence: CDR1 LNHDA, CDR2 SQIVND (reference sequence). The CDR3 sequence is 15 residues long. The CDR3 bases that were read are TGTGCCAGTAGTATAGACAGGGGGTCATACAATGAC. The encoded protein is CASSIDRGSYND. In full, the CDR3 reads CASSIDRGSYNDYTF.

Ten or more counts support this clone. The read is 3 residues too short to cover the CDR3 end, so that end is filled in from the germline J gene. This chain connects TRBV20-1 to TRBJ2-1, with D hard to call. Per the germline V gene, CDR1 is DFQATT and CDR2 is SNEGSKA (reference sequence). The length of the CDR3 is 13 residues. The V gene lost 1 base and the J gene lost 6 bases, with 10 bases spanning the gap. This CDR3 is CSARGQALNEQFF. The CDR3 bases that were read are TGCAGTGCTAGAGGGCAGGCACTCAATGAG.

This clone was seen repeatedly, ten times or more. The read ends 3 residues before the CDR3 terminus; that terminus is restored from the germline J gene. This specimen includes other DNA sequences encoding the same CDR3. This sequence joins TRBV19 and TRBJ2-3; a weak D match, TRBD2 (6 bases). Trimming left V 3 bases short and J 1 base short, with 8 bases between. There are 14 residues in the CDR3. Germline CDR1 is LNHDA and CDR2 is SQIVND (reference sequence). CDR3 DNA (partial): TGTGCCAGTAGTATGTCTAGCGGCACAGATACG. It yields the protein CASSMSSGTDT. The CDR3 as a whole reads CASSMSSGTDTQYF. Full variable domain (outside the CDR3, taken from reference TRBV19 and TRBJ2-3): DGGITQSPKYLFRKEGQNVTLSCEQNLNHDAMYWYRQDPGQGLRLIYYSQIVNDFQKGDIAEGYSVSREKKESFPLTVTSAQKNPTAFYLCASSMSSGTDTQYFGPGTRLTVL.

Ten or more counts support this clone. The read comes to an end 3 residues before the CDR3 does, leaving the germline J gene to fill in the end. V gene TRBV20-1 combines with J gene TRBJ2-2; 8 nucleotides line up with TRBD1. The CDR3 contains 18 residues. The V gene's germline CDR1 is DFQATT and CDR2 SNEGSKA (reference sequence). V was clipped by 6 bases and J by 1 base; unmatched bases: 16. Here the CDR3 reads CSALGGRGRGGNTGELFF. Incomplete CDR3 DNA: TGCAGTGCCCTCGGGGGCAGGGGGCGCGGCGGGAACACCGGGGAG.

This clone was seen a handful of times. Sequencing ends 3 residues short of the CDR3 end; the germline J gene provides the rest. The V and J genes are TRBV14 and TRBJ2-7; 7 nucleotides align to TRBD1. The germline V gene encodes CDR1 SGHDN and CDR2 FVKESK. V shed 0 bases and J 6 bases; nucleotides not matched to a gene: 2. The CDR3 spans 13 residues. The covered CDR3 bases are TGTGCCAGCAGCCAAGAGCGGACAGGCGAG. Protein: CASSQERTGE. The full CDR3 sequence reads CASSQERTGEQYF.

This clone was observed at least ten times. The observed sequence ends 3 residues before the CDR3 terminus, with the missing tail filled in from the germline J gene. This chain links TRBV6-1 with TRBJ1-2; D is perhaps TRBD1 (5 bases). Per germline, CDR1 MNHNS and CDR2 SASEGT. The CDR3 is 14 residues long. The V gene lost 0 bases and the J gene lost 4 bases, with 9 bases spanning the gap. CDR3 DNA, as far as it was read: TGTGCCAGCAGTGAAGCGGGGGGTAGCTATGGC. It codes for CASSEAGGSYG. The complete CDR3 sequence is CASSEAGGSYGYTF.